A selection of T cell receptor beta chains follows, all from one sample in a study of blood T cell repertoires in COVID-19. Clones were sequenced by immunoSEQ multiplex PCR, and TCRdb holds only the in-frame ones, with some missing. Among around 250,000 clones listed, approximately 83% were seen once. Sequences were obtained from peripheral blood. Source of these receptors: a man in his fifties with active or convalescent COVID-19. Each CDR3 is given with its conserved first and last residue. A D gene is named only where the DNA matches it firmly. Size is omitted from some rows. Given values are once, few, many or a class for expanded clones.

clone_size j_call v_call cdr3_length d_call cdr3_nt cdr3_aa
- TRBJ1-2 TRBV19 17 - TGTGCCAGTAGTATTAAGGGACAACTGTTAAACATCTATGGCTACACCTTC CASSIKGQLLNIYGYTF
- TRBJ2-7 TRBV7-8 12 - TGTGCCAGCAGCTTGCAGGGTTACGAGCAGTACTTC CASSLQGYEQYF
- TRBJ2-5 TRBV29-1 16 TRBD2 TGCAGCGTTGAAGGACTAGCGGGGGGCCTGGGAGAGACCCAGTACTTC CSVEGLAGGLGETQYF
- TRBJ2-1 TRBV14 16 - TGTGCCAGCAGCCAAGGGTGGGGACTTTCTGGGAATGAGCAGTTCTTC CASSQGWGLSGNEQFF
- TRBJ1-2 TRBV5-4 17 TRBD1 TGTGCCAGCAGTTGGGGTGTCCGGGACAGGGGGAACTATGGCTACACCTTC CASSWGVRDRGNYGYTF
once TRBJ1-2 TRBV7-8 13 - TGTGCCAGCAGCCTCGGGGGAAACTATGGCTACACCTTC CASSLGGNYGYTF
- TRBJ1-1 TRBV28 15 - TGTGCCAGCACCGTTCTAGGACTCATGAACACTGAAGCTTTCTTT CASTVLGLMNTEAFF
- TRBJ2-7 TRBV30 13 - TGTGCCTGGAGTGTGGGGCAGGGCGACGAGCAGTACTTC CAWSVGQGDEQYF
- TRBJ2-7 TRBV7-2 14 TRBD1 TGTGCCAGCAGCTTGGGGGGACAGGTGAAAGAGCAGTACTTC CASSLGGQVKEQYF
- TRBJ1-2 TRBV5-5 15 - TGTGCCAGCAGCTTGGTGGAGGGCCCTATCGGTGGCTACACCTTC CASSLVEGPIGGYTF
- TRBJ2-1 TRBV29-1 14 - TGCAGCTCTTGGGGGGGGCGAGAGACCAATGAGCAGTTCTTC CSSWGGRETNEQFF
- TRBJ1-5 TRBV5-6 18 TRBD1 TGTGCCAGCAGCCCATCACCTTATCGGACAGGGGTCAATCAGCCCCAGCATTTT CASSPSPYRTGVNQPQHF
- TRBJ1-2 TRBV6-6 14 TRBD1 TGTGCCAGCAGTCTGACAGGGGAGAGCCGCGGCTACACCTTC CASSLTGESRGYTF
- TRBJ1-4 TRBV4-1 15 - TGCGCCAGCAGCCAGGATACAGGGATAGGTGAAAAACTGTTTTTT CASSQDTGIGEKLFF
- TRBJ1-1 TRBV9 13 - TGTGCCAGCAGCCTGTCACAGGGAACTGAAGCTTTCTTT CASSLSQGTEAFF
- TRBJ2-2 TRBV7-6 15 TRBD2 TGTGCCAGCAGCCCTAGCGGGGGACTTACCGGGGAGCTGTTTTTT CASSPSGGLTGELFF
- TRBJ2-1 TRBV5-1 17 TRBD2 TGCGCCAGCAGCTTTGGTGGGACTAGCGGGGGACTCCATGAGCAGTTCTTC CASSFGGTSGGLHEQFF
few TRBJ1-2 TRBV5-1 15 - TGCGCCAGCACCTCGGAACAGGGCCGCTACTATGGCTACACCTTC CASTSEQGRYYGYTF
- TRBJ2-5 TRBV29-1 12 - TGCAGCGTTGATGACAATGGGGAGACCCAGTACTTC CSVDDNGETQYF
- TRBJ2-1 TRBV6-5 15 - TGTGCCAGCAGTCGCGGGACAGAGACTTACAATGAGCAGTTCTTC CASSRGTETYNEQFF
- TRBJ1-5 TRBV27 15 - TGTGCCAGCAGTTTGAGTGAGGGTAACAATCAGCCCCAGCATTTT CASSLSEGNNQPQHF
few TRBJ1-1 TRBV2 11 - TGTGCCAGCAGTGAAGAATCGGGAATGGACTTT CASSEESGMDF
- TRBJ1-2 TRBV12-3/TRBV12-4 11 - TGTGCCAGCAGTTTACTCTATGGCTACACCTTC CASSLLYGYTF
- TRBJ2-7 TRBV11-2 13 TRBD2 TGTGCCAGCAGCCCCGACGGGGGGAACGAGCAGTACTTC CASSPDGGNEQYF
- TRBJ1-3 TRBV12-3/TRBV12-4 13 - TGTGCCAGCAGTCTTTACTCTGGAAACACCATATATTTT CASSLYSGNTIYF
- TRBJ1-2 TRBV11-2 9 - TGTGCCAGCAGCCCCCCGTACACCTTC CASSPPYTF
once TRBJ1-2 TRBV3-1/TRBV3-2 14 - TGTGCCAGCAGCCCCAGACAGATCCTCTATGGCTACACCTTC CASSPRQILYGYTF
- TRBJ1-6 TRBV30 14 - TGTGCCTGGAGTGTAGATACAGGCTATTCACCCCTCCACTTT CAWSVDTGYSPLHF
- TRBJ1-2 TRBV6-6 14 TRBD1 TGTGCCAGCAGTTCTCAGGGGGCTAACTATGGCTACACCTTC CASSSQGANYGYTF
- TRBJ1-2 TRBV19 14 - TGTGCCAGTAGGGCTAGACCGCCTAACTATGGCTACACCTTC CASRARPPNYGYTF
- TRBJ2-1 TRBV7-8 14 - TGTGCCAGCAGCTTAGTAGCCAGGGGAAATGAGCAGTTCTTC CASSLVARGNEQFF
- TRBJ1-2 TRBV5-8 15 TRBD1 TGTGCCAGCAGCCGCAGGGGACAGAAGTTGTATGGCTACACCTTC CASSRRGQKLYGYTF